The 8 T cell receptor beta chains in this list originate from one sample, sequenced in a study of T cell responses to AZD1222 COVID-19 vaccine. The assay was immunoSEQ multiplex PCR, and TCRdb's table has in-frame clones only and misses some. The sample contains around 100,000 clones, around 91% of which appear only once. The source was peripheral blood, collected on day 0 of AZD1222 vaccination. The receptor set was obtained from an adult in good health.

The CDR3, as DNA: TGCGCCAGCAGCCAAGACGCGGACAGGGGTACAGATACGCAGTATTTT. Translation: CASSQDADRGTDTQYF. The chain is built from TRBV4-1 and TRBJ2-3; 9 bases map to TRBD1. Per germline, CDR1 MGHRA and CDR2 YSYEKL. Trimming at V came to 0 bases and at J to 3 bases, leaving 4 bases not matched to a gene. CDR3 length equals 16 residues.

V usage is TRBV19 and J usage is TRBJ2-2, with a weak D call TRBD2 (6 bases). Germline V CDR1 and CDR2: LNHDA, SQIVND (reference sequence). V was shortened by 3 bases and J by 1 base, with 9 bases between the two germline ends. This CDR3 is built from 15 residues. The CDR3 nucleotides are TGTGCCAGTAGTATCCGGACTATGAACACCGGGGAGCTGTTTTTT. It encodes CASSIRTMNTGELFF.

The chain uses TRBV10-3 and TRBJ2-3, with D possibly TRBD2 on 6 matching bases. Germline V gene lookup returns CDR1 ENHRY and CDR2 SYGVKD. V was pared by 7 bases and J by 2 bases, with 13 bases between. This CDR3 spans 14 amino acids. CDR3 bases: TGTGCCATCAAAGAGTGGGGGGACACAGATACGCAGTATTTT. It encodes CAIKEWGDTDTQYF.

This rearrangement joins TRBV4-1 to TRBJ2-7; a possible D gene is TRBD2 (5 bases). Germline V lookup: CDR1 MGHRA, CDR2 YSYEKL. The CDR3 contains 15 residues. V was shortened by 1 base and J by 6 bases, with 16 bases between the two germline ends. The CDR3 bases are TGCGCCAGCAGCCAAGGGGCCAGCGGCGGAAGCGAGCAGTACTTC. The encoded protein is CASSQGASGGSEQYF.

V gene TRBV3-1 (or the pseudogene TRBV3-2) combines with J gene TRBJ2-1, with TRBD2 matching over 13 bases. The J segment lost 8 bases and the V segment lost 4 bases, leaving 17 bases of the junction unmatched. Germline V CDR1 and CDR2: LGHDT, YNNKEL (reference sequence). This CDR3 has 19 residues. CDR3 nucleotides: TGTGCCAGCAGCCCCACGCCCCCAACATGGACTAGCGGGGGTGATGAGCAGTTCTTC. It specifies CASSPTPPTWTSGGDEQFF.

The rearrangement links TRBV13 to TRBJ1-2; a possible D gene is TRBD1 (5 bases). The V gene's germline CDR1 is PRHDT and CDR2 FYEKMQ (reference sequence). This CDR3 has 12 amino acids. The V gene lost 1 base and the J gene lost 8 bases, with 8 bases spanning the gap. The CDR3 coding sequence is TGTGCCAGCAGCTTAGAGGGGTTCGGCTACACCTTC. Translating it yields CASSLEGFGYTF.

In DNA, the CDR3 is TGTGCCAGCAACAGTCGACAGGGAGCTAACTATGGCTACACCTTC. Its translation: CASNSRQGANYGYTF. The chain joins TRBV6-5 to TRBJ1-2; 7 positions agree with TRBD1. Germline CDR1 and CDR2: MNHEY and SVGAGI. V shed 7 bases, J shed 0 bases, and the junction held 8 bases outside the gene matches. The CDR3 extends over 15 amino acids.

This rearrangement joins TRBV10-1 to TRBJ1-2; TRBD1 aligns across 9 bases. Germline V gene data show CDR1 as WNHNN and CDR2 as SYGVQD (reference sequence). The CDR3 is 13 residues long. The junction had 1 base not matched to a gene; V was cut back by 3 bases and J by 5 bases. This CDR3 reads CASSEGQGYGYTF. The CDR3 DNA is TGCGCCAGCAGTGAAGGACAGGGGTATGGCTACACCTTC.